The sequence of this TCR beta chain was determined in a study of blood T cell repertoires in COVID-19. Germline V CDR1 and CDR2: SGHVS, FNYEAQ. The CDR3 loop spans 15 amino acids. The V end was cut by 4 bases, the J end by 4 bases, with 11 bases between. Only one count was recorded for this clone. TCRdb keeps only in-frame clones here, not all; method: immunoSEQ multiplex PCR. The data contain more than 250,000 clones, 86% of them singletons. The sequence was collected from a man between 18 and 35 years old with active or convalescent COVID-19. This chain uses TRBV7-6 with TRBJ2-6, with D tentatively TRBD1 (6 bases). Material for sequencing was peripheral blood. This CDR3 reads CASSSRGTGANVLTF. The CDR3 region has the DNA TGTGCCAGCAGCTCCAGGGGTACCGGGGCCAACGTCCTGACTTTC.